A selection of T cell receptor beta chains follows, all from one sample in a study of T-cell memory formation after mild COVID-19. From the 5' RACE reads, TCRdb called clonotypes with MiXCR, one entry per CDR3 protein. The table shows more than 120,000 distinct CDR3 sequences, with 5.5% to 7% occurring only once. Sequences were obtained from PBMCs or a T cell subset sorted from them (not recorded which). These receptors were obtained from an adult woman who had mild COVID-19 (a few samples of this study predate the infection). Cell type and time point are not known. The CDR3 runs from the conserved cysteine through the conserved F or W. Fields, in order: J gene, D gene, clone size, V gene, CDR3 length, CDR3 protein, CDR3 DNA. D genes are given only for firm matches. Not all rows give a size; the values are once, few, many and, for expanded clones, a class.

j_gene: TRBJ2-5; d_gene: TRBD1; abundance: many; v_gene: TRBV7-8; len: 15; CDR3aa: CASSSNRGSQETQYF; CDR3nt: TGTGCCAGCAGCAGCAACAGGGGGTCCCAAGAGACCCAGTACTTC
j_gene: TRBJ2-5; d_gene: NA; abundance: many; v_gene: TRBV5-1; len: 14; CDR3aa: CASSLGRAQETQYF; CDR3nt: TGCGCCAGCAGCTTGGGCAGGGCCCAAGAGACCCAGTACTTC
j_gene: TRBJ2-1; d_gene: NA; abundance: few; v_gene: TRBV5-1; len: 14; CDR3aa: CASSLTQERHEQFF; CDR3nt: TGCGCCAGCAGCTTGACCCAAGAACGGCATGAGCAGTTCTTC
j_gene: TRBJ1-4; d_gene: NA; abundance: few; v_gene: TRBV5-1; len: 14; CDR3aa: CASSLQGGVEKLFF; CDR3nt: TGCGCCAGCAGCTTGCAAGGGGGTGTTGAAAAACTGTTTTTT
j_gene: TRBJ1-2; d_gene: NA; abundance: many; v_gene: TRBV5-1; len: 14; CDR3aa: CASSHDRPSKGYTF; CDR3nt: TGCGCCAGCAGCCACGACAGGCCCTCTAAGGGCTACACCTTC
j_gene: TRBJ2-1; d_gene: TRBD2; abundance: NA; v_gene: TRBV2; len: 21; CDR3aa: CASSNQRNNPGTSLKNNEQFF; CDR3nt: TGTGCCAGCAGTAACCAGAGAAACAATCCCGGGACTAGTCTAAAAAACAATGAGCAGTTCTTC
j_gene: TRBJ1-2; d_gene: TRBD1; abundance: NA; v_gene: TRBV9; len: 14; CDR3aa: CASSANRGWNGYTF; CDR3nt: TGTGCCAGCAGCGCGAACAGGGGCTGGAATGGCTACACCTTC
j_gene: TRBJ2-1; d_gene: TRBD2; abundance: NA; v_gene: TRBV3-1; len: 18; CDR3aa: CASSQERLAGVAYNEQFF; CDR3nt: TGTGCCAGCAGCCAAGAGCGACTAGCGGGGGTGGCCTACAATGAGCAGTTCTTC
j_gene: TRBJ2-2; d_gene: NA; abundance: NA; v_gene: TRBV20-1; len: 13; CDR3aa: CSARPKSVGELFF; CDR3nt: TGCAGTGCTAGACCCAAGTCTGTCGGGGAGCTGTTTTTT
j_gene: TRBJ2-2; d_gene: NA; abundance: few; v_gene: TRBV2; len: 16; CDR3aa: CASREGGRGNTGELFF; CDR3nt: TGTGCCAGCAGGGAAGGGGGACGGGGAAACACCGGGGAGCTGTTTTTT
j_gene: TRBJ1-2; d_gene: NA; abundance: many; v_gene: TRBV30; len: 9; CDR3aa: CASGDGYTF; CDR3nt: TGTGCCAGTGGGGATGGCTACACCTTC
j_gene: TRBJ2-3; d_gene: NA; abundance: NA; v_gene: TRBV12-3/TRBV12-4; len: 15; CDR3aa: CASSPRGGETDTQYF; CDR3nt: TGTGCCAGCAGTCCTAGGGGGGGGGAGACAGATACGCAGTATTTT
j_gene: TRBJ2-7; d_gene: NA; abundance: NA; v_gene: TRBV5-8; len: 14; CDR3aa: CASSPLRGTGEQYF; CDR3nt: TGTGCCAGCAGCCCTCTTAGGGGGACGGGAGAGCAGTACTTC
j_gene: TRBJ1-5; d_gene: NA; abundance: NA; v_gene: TRBV19; len: 14; CDR3aa: CASSIGTGGKPQHF; CDR3nt: TGTGCCAGTAGTATCGGCACGGGCGGAAAGCCCCAGCATTTT
j_gene: TRBJ2-2; d_gene: NA; abundance: NA; v_gene: TRBV7-3; len: 17; CDR3aa: CASSPYPGTLNTGELFF; CDR3nt: TGTGCCAGCAGCCCGTACCCCGGGACACTGAACACCGGGGAGCTGTTTTTT
j_gene: TRBJ2-2; d_gene: NA; abundance: NA; v_gene: TRBV25-1; len: 14; CDR3aa: CASSDSTGARELFF; CDR3nt: TGTGCCAGCAGTGATTCAACCGGGGCCCGGGAGCTGTTTTTT
j_gene: TRBJ2-2; d_gene: NA; abundance: few; v_gene: TRBV21-1; len: 17; CDR3aa: CASIPSEVLRTPGSCFF; CDR3nt: NA
j_gene: TRBJ1-1; d_gene: NA; abundance: NA; v_gene: TRBV30; len: 15; CDR3aa: CAWRLAGTSNTEAFF; CDR3nt: TGTGCCTGGAGATTGGCAGGGACATCGAACACTGAAGCTTTCTTT
j_gene: TRBJ1-6; d_gene: TRBD1; abundance: few; v_gene: TRBV5-1; len: 18; CDR3aa: CASSLVRQGRTYNSPLHF; CDR3nt: TGCGCCAGCAGCTTGGTCCGACAGGGGAGGACCTATAATTCACCCCTCCACTTT
j_gene: TRBJ1-1; d_gene: TRBD1; abundance: few; v_gene: TRBV3-1; len: 12; CDR3aa: CASSWTGGEAFF; CDR3nt: TGTGCCAGCAGCTGGACAGGGGGTGAAGCTTTCTTT
j_gene: TRBJ1-2; d_gene: TRBD1; abundance: NA; v_gene: TRBV9; len: 16; CDR3aa: CASSATGQVTDYGYTF; CDR3nt: TGTGCCAGCAGCGCTACGGGACAGGTGACAGATTATGGCTACACCTTC
j_gene: TRBJ1-6; d_gene: NA; abundance: many; v_gene: TRBV12-5; len: 14; CDR3aa: CASGTQGSGSPLHF; CDR3nt: TGTGCTAGTGGTACACAGGGAAGCGGTTCACCCCTCCACTTT
j_gene: TRBJ2-3; d_gene: TRBD1; abundance: many; v_gene: TRBV5-1; len: 15; CDR3aa: CASSSAGQGRDTQYF; CDR3nt: TGCGCCAGCAGCTCGGCGGGACAGGGACGGGATACGCAGTATTTT
j_gene: TRBJ2-7; d_gene: NA; abundance: many; v_gene: TRBV4-3; len: 17; CDR3aa: CASSQTPLADSSYEQYF; CDR3nt: TGCGCCAGCAGCCAAACGCCCTTGGCGGACTCCTCCTACGAGCAGTACTTC
j_gene: TRBJ1-1; d_gene: TRBD1; abundance: few; v_gene: TRBV5-6; len: 16; CDR3aa: CASSSPQTGTWSEAFF; CDR3nt: TGTGCCAGCAGCTCCCCCCAGACAGGGACGTGGTCTGAAGCTTTCTTT
j_gene: TRBJ2-7; d_gene: NA; abundance: few; v_gene: TRBV5-5; len: 14; CDR3aa: CASSFRAGFYEQYF; CDR3nt: TGTGCCAGCAGCTTTAGGGCGGGGTTCTACGAGCAGTACTTC
j_gene: TRBJ2-3; d_gene: TRBD1; abundance: few; v_gene: TRBV5-6; len: 18; CDR3aa: CASSRDRGFALGTDTQYF; CDR3nt: TGTGCCAGCAGCAGGGACAGGGGATTTGCGTTAGGCACAGATACGCAGTATTTT
j_gene: TRBJ1-5; d_gene: NA; abundance: few; v_gene: TRBV5-1; len: 16; CDR3aa: CASSGEQGYRDQPQHF; CDR3nt: TGCGCCAGCAGCGGTGAGCAGGGATATAGGGATCAGCCCCAGCATTTT
j_gene: TRBJ2-3; d_gene: TRBD2; abundance: many; v_gene: TRBV6-6; len: 18; CDR3aa: CASSRAGLSGGATDTQYF; CDR3nt: TGTGCCAGCAGTCGAGCGGGGCTTAGCGGGGGGGCCACAGATACGCAGTATTTT
j_gene: TRBJ2-7; d_gene: NA; abundance: NA; v_gene: TRBV28; len: 13; CDR3aa: CASSSGPMNEQYF; CDR3nt: TGTGCCAGCAGTTCGGGACCCATGAACGAGCAGTACTTC
j_gene: TRBJ2-5; d_gene: NA; abundance: NA; v_gene: TRBV5-1; len: 16; CDR3aa: CASSPNGGHSGETQYF; CDR3nt: TGCGCCAGCAGCCCTAACGGAGGCCACTCGGGGGAGACCCAGTACTTC
j_gene: TRBJ2-2; d_gene: TRBD1; abundance: many; v_gene: TRBV5-1; len: 15; CDR3aa: CASSAGTAGTGELFF; CDR3nt: TGCGCCAGCAGCGCCGGGACAGCAGGGACCGGGGAGCTGTTTTTT
j_gene: TRBJ2-2; d_gene: TRBD2; abundance: few; v_gene: TRBV6-6; len: 18; CDR3aa: CASRPGLAGGQFTGELFF; CDR3nt: TGTGCCAGCAGGCCCGGACTAGCGGGGGGGCAGTTCACCGGGGAGCTGTTTTTT
j_gene: TRBJ2-3; d_gene: NA; abundance: many; v_gene: TRBV7-2; len: 14; CDR3aa: CASSLGVGLDTQYF; CDR3nt: TGTGCCAGCAGCTTAGGTGTAGGGCTCGATACGCAGTATTTT
j_gene: TRBJ1-1; d_gene: TRBD1; abundance: many; v_gene: TRBV25-1; len: 16; CDR3aa: CASSESTGVGNTEAFF; CDR3nt: TGTGCCAGCAGTGAATCTACAGGGGTGGGGAACACTGAAGCTTTCTTT
j_gene: TRBJ2-3; d_gene: TRBD2; abundance: few; v_gene: TRBV7-9; len: 16; CDR3aa: CASSQIAGVRTDTQYF; CDR3nt: TGTGCCAGCAGCCAAATAGCGGGAGTACGCACAGATACGCAGTATTTT
j_gene: TRBJ2-7; d_gene: NA; abundance: many; v_gene: TRBV5-1; len: 14; CDR3aa: CASSGRGQAYEQYF; CDR3nt: TGCGCCAGCAGCGGCCGGGGCCAGGCCTACGAGCAGTACTTC
j_gene: TRBJ2-5; d_gene: NA; abundance: many; v_gene: TRBV29-1; len: 15; CDR3aa: CSVEIIGVRGETQYF; CDR3nt: TGCAGCGTTGAAATTATAGGAGTAAGGGGGGAGACCCAGTACTTC
j_gene: TRBJ2-7; d_gene: TRBD2; abundance: many; v_gene: TRBV5-1; len: 14; CDR3aa: CASSSSGTRDEQYF; CDR3nt: TGCGCCAGCAGCTCGTCTGGGACTAGAGACGAGCAGTACTTC
j_gene: TRBJ2-7; d_gene: TRBD1; abundance: many; v_gene: TRBV5-5; len: 16; CDR3aa: CASRGTGEIGVNEQYF; CDR3nt: TGTGCCAGCAGGGGGACAGGGGAAATTGGAGTCAACGAGCAGTACTTC
j_gene: TRBJ2-3; d_gene: NA; abundance: NA; v_gene: TRBV29-1; len: 12; CDR3aa: CSVEVRQNTQYF; CDR3nt: TGCAGCGTTGAAGTCAGGCAGAATACGCAGTATTTT
j_gene: TRBJ2-7; d_gene: TRBD2; abundance: many; v_gene: TRBV18; len: 14; CDR3aa: CASSPGTSGYEQYF; CDR3nt: TGTGCCAGCAGTCCTGGGACTAGCGGTTACGAGCAGTACTTC
j_gene: TRBJ2-1; d_gene: NA; abundance: many; v_gene: TRBV20-1; len: 18; CDR3aa: CSAREGVQRRDTYNEQFF; CDR3nt: TGCAGTGCTAGAGAGGGGGTCCAACGGAGGGATACCTACAATGAGCAGTTCTTC
j_gene: TRBJ2-1; d_gene: TRBD2; abundance: few; v_gene: TRBV14; len: 15; CDR3aa: CASSRLAGTYNEQFF; CDR3nt: TGTGCCAGCAGTCGGTTAGCGGGTACCTACAATGAGCAGTTCTTC
j_gene: TRBJ2-1; d_gene: TRBD2; abundance: many; v_gene: TRBV7-2; len: 15; CDR3aa: CASSLSLAGSNEQFF; CDR3nt: TGTGCCAGCAGCTTATCCCTAGCGGGGAGTAATGAGCAGTTCTTC
j_gene: TRBJ2-1; d_gene: NA; abundance: many; v_gene: TRBV5-5; len: 14; CDR3aa: CASSSQASPNEQFF; CDR3nt: TGTGCCAGCAGCTCCCAGGCCAGCCCGAATGAGCAGTTCTTC
j_gene: TRBJ2-3; d_gene: NA; abundance: many; v_gene: TRBV5-4; len: 15; CDR3aa: CASSGTGHQGDTQYF; CDR3nt: TGTGCCAGCAGTGGAACAGGACATCAGGGAGATACGCAGTATTTT
j_gene: TRBJ1-1; d_gene: TRBD1; abundance: NA; v_gene: TRBV19; len: 14; CDR3aa: CASSGSQGGTEAFF; CDR3nt: TGTGCCAGTAGTGGATCACAGGGGGGCACTGAAGCTTTCTTT
j_gene: TRBJ2-5; d_gene: NA; abundance: few; v_gene: TRBV2; len: 14; CDR3aa: CASRAGRLQETQYF; CDR3nt: TGTGCCAGCAGGGCGGGCCGACTTCAAGAGACCCAGTACTTC
j_gene: TRBJ2-7; d_gene: NA; abundance: many; v_gene: TRBV4-2; len: 14; CDR3aa: CASSQEPGHYEQYF; CDR3nt: TGTGCCAGCAGCCAAGAACCAGGGCACTACGAGCAGTACTTC
j_gene: TRBJ2-2; d_gene: TRBD1; abundance: many; v_gene: TRBV7-9; len: 15; CDR3aa: CASRHRGHNTGELFF; CDR3nt: TGTGCCAGCAGACACAGGGGGCACAACACCGGGGAGCTGTTTTTT
j_gene: TRBJ2-3; d_gene: TRBD2; abundance: many; v_gene: TRBV4-2; len: 19; CDR3aa: CASSQEGKLAGGFTDTQYF; CDR3nt: TGTGCCAGCAGCCAAGAGGGGAAGTTAGCGGGAGGTTTTACAGATACGCAGTATTTT
j_gene: TRBJ2-1; d_gene: TRBD2; abundance: NA; v_gene: TRBV4-3; len: 15; CDR3aa: CASSTSASSYNEQFF; CDR3nt: TGCGCCAGCTCGACTAGCGCGAGCTCCTACAATGAGCAGTTCTTC
j_gene: TRBJ2-3; d_gene: NA; abundance: many; v_gene: TRBV4-3; len: 14; CDR3aa: CASSQDYSTDTQYF; CDR3nt: TGCGCCAGCAGCCAAGATTACAGCACAGATACGCAGTATTTT
j_gene: TRBJ2-7; d_gene: TRBD1; abundance: many; v_gene: TRBV4-1; len: 16; CDR3aa: CASSLRIGTGGYEQYF; CDR3nt: TGCGCCAGCAGCCTCCGGATCGGGACAGGGGGATACGAGCAGTACTTC
j_gene: TRBJ1-2; d_gene: NA; abundance: few; v_gene: TRBV9; len: 15; CDR3aa: CASSVDGAQHYGYTF; CDR3nt: TGTGCCAGCAGCGTAGACGGAGCTCAACACTATGGCTACACCTTC